This TCR beta chain is drawn from a study of cytomegalovirus exposure and HLA in healthy donors. Across the study: Membership in the Caucasian-associated ancestry cluster was found for 75% to 90% of approximately 400 genotyped donors. The study's findings and limits: Later genetic work tied a missense DCLRE1C variant to beta-chain V and J trimming.

On this clone itself: Antigen: not known.

CDR1 is SGHDT and CDR2 is YYEEEE in the germline V gene. Trimming removed 5 bases from V and 5 bases from J, with 14 bases in between. The CDR3 covers 13 residues. The study ran its PCR with 60 Vbeta and 13 Jbeta primers. TCRdb's table, derived via immunoSEQ multiplex PCR, lists solely in-frame clones and lacks some. Seen here are around 120,000 clones, over 65% observed once, and the top ten hold 2.5% to 3%. The sequenced sample was PBMCs. This rearrangement joins TRBV5-6 to TRBJ2-7; D is ambiguous. This TCR was recovered from a woman aged 40 to 50 in good health and CMV-seropositive. This CDR3 is CASSMTGANEQYF. CDR3 bases: TGTGCCAGCAGTATGACCGGAGCCAACGAGCAGTACTTC.